These 14 T cell receptor beta chains came from one sample sequenced in a study of T cell repertoires in cytomegalovirus infection. MiXCR, applied by TCRdb to the reads, yields one record per CDR3 protein. The sample lists about 920,000 distinct CDR3 sequences, around a third seen once, with more than 12% in the top ten. These TCRs' antigens remain unknown. Here the sequenced sample was cultured CD8+ T cells from PBMCs, taken from culture after CMV antigen stimulation. Every receptor here comes from a human donor in good health (CMV status not recorded). Some clones in this sample may be carry-over from other donors' samples.

The chain couples TRBV18 to TRBJ2-7, with 8 bases that match TRBD1. V lost 4 bases to trimming and J lost 1 base; unmatched junction nucleotides: 3. The CDR3 spans 14 residues. CDR1 and CDR2 (germline): KGHSH, LQKENI. The CDR3 is CASSQRDRSYEQYF. CDR3 nucleotides: TGTGCCAGCTCACAACGGGACAGGTCCTACGAGCAGTACTTC. Full variable domain (rest looked up from reference TRBV18 and TRBJ2-7): NAGVMQNPRHLVRRRGQEARLRCSPMKGHSHVYWYRQLPEEGLKFMVYLQKENIIDESGMPKERFSAEFPKEGPSILRIQQVVRGDSAAYFCASSQRDRSYEQYFGPGTRLTVT.

This sequence joins TRBV12-3 or TRBV12-4 and TRBJ2-2; no reliable D call. This CDR3 has 13 amino acids. V dropped 0 bases and J dropped 7 bases, with 6 bases sitting between them. The CDR3 bases are TGTGCCAGCAGTTTAGCGGCCATCGGGGAGCTGTTTTTT. This gives the protein CASSLAAIGELFF.

The chain carries TRBV13 and TRBJ1-4; 8 bases are shared with TRBD1. Looked up from germline, CDR1 is PRHDT and CDR2 is FYEKMQ (reference sequence). The CDR3 loop spans 15 amino acids. V gave up 4 bases and J gave up 5 bases; unmatched junction bases: 6. The CDR3 DNA sequence: TGTGCCAGCAGCTCCGGGACAGGCCGCAATGAAAAACTGTTTTTT. Protein sequence: CASSSGTGRNEKLFF.

The chain has TRBV10-3 and TRBJ2-7; 10 bases line up with TRBD1. The CDR3 loop spans 19 amino acids. Germline V CDR1 and CDR2: ENHRY, SYGVKD. V trimming: 0 bases; J trimming: 2 bases; junction bases outside the gene matches: 13. This CDR3 reads CAISESDINRDRGAYEQYF. The CDR3 DNA follows: TGTGCCATCAGTGAGTCCGATATTAACCGGGACAGGGGAGCCTACGAGCAGTACTTC.

This chain uses TRBV6-5 with TRBJ1-2, with 7 bases matching TRBD1. V dropped 6 bases and J dropped 4; count of bases not matched to a gene: 8. Germline CDR1 is MNHEY and CDR2 is SVGAGI. The CDR3 loop spans 14 amino acids. CDR3 sequence: CASRGHRGLYGYTF. CDR3 sequence (DNA): TGTGCCAGCAGAGGCCACAGGGGTCTCTATGGCTACACCTTC.

CDR3 nucleotide sequence: TGCGCCAGCAGCCAAGAAATATCCCCCCTTATCGGTGAGCAGTTCTTC. Its protein is CASSQEISPLIGEQFF. The chain links TRBV4-1 to TRBJ2-1; D remains unclear. With 0 bases removed from V and 9 bases from J, the gap between germline ends came to 18 bases. This CDR3 has 16 residues. The germline gives CDR1 MGHRA, CDR2 YSYEKL.

This clonotype has only a few counts. The V gene is TRBV27, the J gene TRBJ1-5; TRBD1 might be the D (6 bases). Trimming left V 5 bases short and J 1 base short, with 15 bases between. Germline V gene data show CDR1 as MNHEY and CDR2 as SMNVEV (reference sequence). This CDR3 region has 16 residues. DNA for the CDR3: TGTGCCAGCAGTCTCCGGGGGGCGCGGAGCAATCAGCCCCAGCATTTT. As protein: CASSLRGARSNQPQHF.

This sequence joins TRBV7-2 and TRBJ1-1, with D uncertain. CDR1 is SGHTA, CDR2 FQGNSA, per germline. This CDR3 spans 16 amino acids. V was shortened by 2 bases and J by 1 base, with 14 bases between the two germline ends. CDR3 sequence (DNA): TGTGCCAGCAGCTTAAGGGTGGAGACCTGGAACACTGAAGCTTTCTTT. Translated: CASSLRVETWNTEAFF.

This clonotype was counted many times. The V gene is TRBV7-8, the J gene TRBJ2-1; 11 bases line up with TRBD2. CDR1 is SGHVS, CDR2 FQNEAQ, per germline. This CDR3 has 15 residues. The J segment lost 4 bases and the V segment lost 3 bases, leaving 2 bases of the junction unmatched. Here the CDR3 reads CASSFTSGGYNEQFF. For the CDR3, the DNA is TGTGCCAGCAGCTTTACTAGCGGGGGTTACAATGAGCAGTTCTTC.

Ten or more counts support this clonotype. The rearrangement joins TRBV19 to TRBJ2-1, with D hard to call. With 6 bases removed from V and 6 bases from J, the gap between germline ends came to 18 bases. The CDR3 spans 15 residues. The germline V gene encodes CDR1 LNHDA and CDR2 SQIVND (reference sequence). The CDR3 region has the DNA TGTGCCAGTAGGGTATCGGCGAGACCTGTCAATGAGCAGTTCTTC. The encoded protein is CASRVSARPVNEQFF.

The chain uses TRBV9 and TRBJ2-5, with TRBD1 identical over 8 bases. The germline V gene encodes CDR1 SGDLS and CDR2 YYNGEE. V dropped 1 base and J dropped 1; count of bases not matched to a gene: 3. The CDR3 is made up of 15 amino acids. CDR3 sequence: CASSVSDRVQETQYF. The CDR3 DNA reads as TGTGCCAGCAGCGTATCGGACAGGGTCCAAGAGACCCAGTACTTC.

This sequence joins TRBV4-2 and TRBJ1-3, with a weak D call TRBD1 (5 bases). With 2 bases removed from V and 4 bases from J, the gap between germline ends came to 12 bases. This CDR3 is 15 amino acids long. Germline lookup yields CDR1 LGHNA and CDR2 YNFKEQ. CDR3 residues: CASSQTGLRGNTIYF. In DNA, the CDR3 is TGTGCCAGCAGCCAAACAGGACTCCGGGGAAACACCATATATTTT.

This rearrangement joins TRBV4-3 to TRBJ2-2; tentative D call: TRBD1 (6 bases). Germline assignment: CDR1 LGHNA and CDR2 YSLEER. V dropped 3 bases and J dropped 5 bases, with 10 bases sitting between them. This CDR3 comprises 14 residues. In DNA form, the CDR3 reads TGCGCCAGCAGCCACCCAACAGGGACCGGGGAGCTGTTTTTT. This sequence encodes CASSHPTGTGELFF.

This sequence joins TRBV15 and TRBJ2-3; 7 positions match TRBD1. With 1 base clipped from V and 2 bases from J, the junction kept 3 bases outside the gene matches. The V gene's germline CDR1 is LNHNV and CDR2 YYDKDF (reference sequence). There are 15 residues in the CDR3. The CDR3 bases are TGTGCCACCAGCAGAGCTGGGACAGTCACAGATACGCAGTATTTT. Protein sequence: CATSRAGTVTDTQYF.